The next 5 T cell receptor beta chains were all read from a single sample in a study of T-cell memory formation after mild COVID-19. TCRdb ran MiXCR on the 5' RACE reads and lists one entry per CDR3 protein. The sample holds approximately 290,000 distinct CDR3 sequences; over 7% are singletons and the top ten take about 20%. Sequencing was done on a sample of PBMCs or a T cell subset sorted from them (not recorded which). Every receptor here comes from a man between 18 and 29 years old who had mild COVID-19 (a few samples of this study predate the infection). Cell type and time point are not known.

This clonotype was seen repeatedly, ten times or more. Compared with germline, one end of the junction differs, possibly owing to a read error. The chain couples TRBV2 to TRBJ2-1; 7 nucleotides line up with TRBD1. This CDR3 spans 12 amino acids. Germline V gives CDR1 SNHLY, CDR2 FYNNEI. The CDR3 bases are TGTGCCAGCAGTGGCGAGGGGGCCGTAGCGATCTTC. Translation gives CASSGEGAVAIF. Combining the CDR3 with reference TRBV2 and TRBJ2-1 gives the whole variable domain EPEVTQTPSHQVTQMGQEVILRCVPISNHLYFYWYRQILGQKVEFLVSFYNNEISEKSEIFDDQFSVERPDGSNFTLKIRSTKLEDSAMYFCASSGEGAVAIFGPGTRLTVL.

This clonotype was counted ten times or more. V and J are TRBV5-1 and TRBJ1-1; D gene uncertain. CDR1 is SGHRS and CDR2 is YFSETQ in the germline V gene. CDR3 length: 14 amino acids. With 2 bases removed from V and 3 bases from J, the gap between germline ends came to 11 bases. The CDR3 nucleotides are TGCGCCAGCAGCTTCGACGGACGGGACACTGAAGCTTTCTTT. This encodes CASSFDGRDTEAFF. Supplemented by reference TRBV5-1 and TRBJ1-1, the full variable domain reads KAGVTQTPRYLIKTRGQQVTLSCSPISGHRSVSWYQQTPGQGLQFLFEYFSETQRNKGNFPGRFSGRQFSNSRSEMNVSTLELGDSALYLCASSFDGRDTEAFFGQGTRLTVV.

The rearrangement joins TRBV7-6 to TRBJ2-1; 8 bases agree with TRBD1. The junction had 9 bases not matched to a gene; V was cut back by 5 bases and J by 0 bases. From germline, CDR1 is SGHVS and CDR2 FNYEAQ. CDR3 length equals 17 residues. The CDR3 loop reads CASSPEQGGYSYNEQFF. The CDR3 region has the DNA TGTGCCAGCAGCCCGGAACAGGGGGGCTACTCCTACAATGAGCAGTTCTTC.

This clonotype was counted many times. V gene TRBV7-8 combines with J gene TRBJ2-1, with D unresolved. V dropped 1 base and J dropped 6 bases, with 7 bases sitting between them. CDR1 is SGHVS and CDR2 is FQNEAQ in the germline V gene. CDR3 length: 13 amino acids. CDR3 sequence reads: CASSLGPFNEQFF. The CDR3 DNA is TGTGCCAGCAGCTTAGGGCCTTTCAATGAGCAGTTCTTC. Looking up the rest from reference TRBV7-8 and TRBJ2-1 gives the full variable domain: GAGVSQSPRYKVAKRGQDVALRCDPISGHVSLFWYQQALGQGPEFLTYFQNEAQLDKSGLPSDRFFAERPEGSVSTLKIQRTQQEDSAVYLCASSLGPFNEQFFGPGTRLTVL.

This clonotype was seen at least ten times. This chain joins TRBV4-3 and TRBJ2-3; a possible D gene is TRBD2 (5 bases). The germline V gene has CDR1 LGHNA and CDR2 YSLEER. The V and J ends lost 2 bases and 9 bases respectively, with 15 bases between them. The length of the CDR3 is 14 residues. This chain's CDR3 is CASSQQSGAETQYF. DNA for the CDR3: TGCGCCAGCAGCCAACAGAGCGGTGCTGAGACGCAGTATTTT.